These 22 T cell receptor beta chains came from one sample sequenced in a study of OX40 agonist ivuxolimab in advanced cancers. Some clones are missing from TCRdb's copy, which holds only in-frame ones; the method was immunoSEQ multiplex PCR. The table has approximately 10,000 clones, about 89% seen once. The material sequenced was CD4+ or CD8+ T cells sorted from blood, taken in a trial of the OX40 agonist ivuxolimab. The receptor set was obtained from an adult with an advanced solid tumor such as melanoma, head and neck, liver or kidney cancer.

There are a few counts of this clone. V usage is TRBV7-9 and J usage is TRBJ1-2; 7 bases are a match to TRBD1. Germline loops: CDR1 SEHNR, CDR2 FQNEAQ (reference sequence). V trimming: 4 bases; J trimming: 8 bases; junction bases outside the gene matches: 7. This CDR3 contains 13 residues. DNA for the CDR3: TGTGCCAGCAGCTACACAGGGGATGGAGGCTACACCTTC. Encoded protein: CASSYTGDGGYTF.

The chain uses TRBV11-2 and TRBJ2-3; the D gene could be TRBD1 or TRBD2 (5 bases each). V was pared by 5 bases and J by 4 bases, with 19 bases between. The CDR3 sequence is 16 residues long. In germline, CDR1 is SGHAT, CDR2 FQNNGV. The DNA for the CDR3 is TGTGCCAGCAGCGAGACGTTTTGGGGGAATGCAGATACGCAGTATTTT. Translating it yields CASSETFWGNADTQYF.

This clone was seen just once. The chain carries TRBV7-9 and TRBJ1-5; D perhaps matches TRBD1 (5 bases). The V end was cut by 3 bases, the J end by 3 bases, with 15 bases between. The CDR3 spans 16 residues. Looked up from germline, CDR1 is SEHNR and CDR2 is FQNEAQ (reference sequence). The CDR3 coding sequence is TGTGCCAGCAGCTTTGGGACTGGACCGCTCAATCAGCCCCAGCATTTT. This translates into CASSFGTGPLNQPQHF.

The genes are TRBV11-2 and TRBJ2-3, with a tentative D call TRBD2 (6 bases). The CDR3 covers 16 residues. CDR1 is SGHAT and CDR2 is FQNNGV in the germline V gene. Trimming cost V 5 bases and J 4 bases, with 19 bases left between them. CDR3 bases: TGTGCCAGCAGCCCACGCTCGGGGACTTTCGCAGATACGCAGTATTTT. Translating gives CASSPRSGTFADTQYF.

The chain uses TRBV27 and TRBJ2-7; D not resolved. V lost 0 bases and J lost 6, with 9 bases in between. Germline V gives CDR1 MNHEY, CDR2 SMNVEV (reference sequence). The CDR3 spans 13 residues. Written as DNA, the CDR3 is TGTGCCAGCAGTTTATCCGGCGGTTCCGAGCAGTACTTC. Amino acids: CASSLSGGSEQYF.

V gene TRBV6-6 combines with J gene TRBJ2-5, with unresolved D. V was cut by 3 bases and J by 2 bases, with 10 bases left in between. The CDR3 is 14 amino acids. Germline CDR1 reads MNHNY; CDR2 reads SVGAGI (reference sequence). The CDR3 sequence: CASSYSSYQETQYF. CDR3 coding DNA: TGTGCCAGCAGTTATAGTTCATATCAAGAGACCCAGTACTTC.

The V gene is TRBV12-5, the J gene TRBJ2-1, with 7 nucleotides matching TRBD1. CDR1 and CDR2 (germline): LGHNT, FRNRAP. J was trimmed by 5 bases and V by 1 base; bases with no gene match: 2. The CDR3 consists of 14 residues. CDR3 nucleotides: TGTGCTAGTGGTTTGGGACAGGGTAACAATGAGCAGTTCTTC. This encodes CASGLGQGNNEQFF. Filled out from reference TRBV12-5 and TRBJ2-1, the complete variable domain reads DARVTQTPRHKVTEMGQEVTMRCQPILGHNTVFWYRQTMMQGLELLAYFRNRAPLDDSGMPKDRFSAEMPDATLATLKIQPSEPRDSAVYFCASGLGQGNNEQFFGPGTRLTVL.

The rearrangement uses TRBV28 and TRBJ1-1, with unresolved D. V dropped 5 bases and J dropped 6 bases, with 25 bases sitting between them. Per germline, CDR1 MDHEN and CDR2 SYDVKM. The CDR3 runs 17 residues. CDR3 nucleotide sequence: TGTGCCAGCAGTCCCACTCCCCTGGGATGGAGGAGTCCTGAAGCTTTCTTT. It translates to CASSPTPLGWRSPEAFF.

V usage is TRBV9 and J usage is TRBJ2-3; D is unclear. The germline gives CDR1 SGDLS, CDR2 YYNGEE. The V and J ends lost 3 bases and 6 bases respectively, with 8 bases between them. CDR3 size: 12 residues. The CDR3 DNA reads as TGTGCCAGCAGCGCCCTTGCCGATACGCAGTATTTT. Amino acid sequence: CASSALADTQYF.

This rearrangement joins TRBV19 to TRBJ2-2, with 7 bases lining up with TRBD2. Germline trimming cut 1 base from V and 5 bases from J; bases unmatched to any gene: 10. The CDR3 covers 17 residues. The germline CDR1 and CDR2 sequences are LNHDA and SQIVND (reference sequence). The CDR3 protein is CASSIASSGVGTGELFF. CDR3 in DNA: TGTGCCAGTAGTATAGCCTCTAGCGGTGTTGGGACCGGGGAGCTGTTTTTT.

The CDR3 bases are TGTGCCAGCAACGAACAGGGGGCATGGACTGAAGCTTTCTTT. It codes for CASNEQGAWTEAFF. The rearrangement uses TRBV28 and TRBJ1-1; the match to TRBD1 covers 9 bases. Germline CDR1 is MDHEN and CDR2 is SYDVKM. The CDR3 totals 14 residues. V was clipped by 7 bases and J by 5 bases; unmatched bases: 8.

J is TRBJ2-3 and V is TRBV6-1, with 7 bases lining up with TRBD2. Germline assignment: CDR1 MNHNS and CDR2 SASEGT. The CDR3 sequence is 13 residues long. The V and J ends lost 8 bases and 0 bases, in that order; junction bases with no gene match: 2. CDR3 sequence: CASATSSTDTQYF. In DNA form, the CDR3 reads TGTGCCAGCGCGACTAGCAGCACAGATACGCAGTATTTT.

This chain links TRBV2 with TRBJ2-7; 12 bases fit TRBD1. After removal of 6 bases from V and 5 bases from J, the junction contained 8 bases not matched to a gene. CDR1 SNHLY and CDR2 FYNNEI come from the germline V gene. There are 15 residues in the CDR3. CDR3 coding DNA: TGTGCCAGCAGAAACCGGGACAGGGGGCTCCACGAGCAGTACTTC. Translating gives CASRNRDRGLHEQYF.

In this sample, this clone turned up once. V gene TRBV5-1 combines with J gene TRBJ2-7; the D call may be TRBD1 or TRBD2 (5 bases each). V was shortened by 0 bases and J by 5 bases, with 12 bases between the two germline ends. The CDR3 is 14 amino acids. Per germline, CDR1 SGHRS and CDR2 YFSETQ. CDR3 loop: CASSLGGAQNEQYF. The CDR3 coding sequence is TGCGCCAGCAGCTTGGGAGGGGCCCAGAACGAGCAGTACTTC.

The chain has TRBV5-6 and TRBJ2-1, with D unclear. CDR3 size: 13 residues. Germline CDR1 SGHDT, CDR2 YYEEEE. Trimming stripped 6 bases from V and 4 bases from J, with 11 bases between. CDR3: CASNPTGYNEQFF. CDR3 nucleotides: TGTGCCAGCAACCCAACTGGGTACAATGAGCAGTTCTTC.

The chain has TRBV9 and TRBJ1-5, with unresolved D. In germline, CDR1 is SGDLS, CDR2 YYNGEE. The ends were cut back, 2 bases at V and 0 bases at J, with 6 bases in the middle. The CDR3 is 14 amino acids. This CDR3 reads CASSVHGSNQPQHF. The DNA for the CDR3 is TGTGCCAGCAGCGTCCACGGTAGCAATCAGCCCCAGCATTTT.

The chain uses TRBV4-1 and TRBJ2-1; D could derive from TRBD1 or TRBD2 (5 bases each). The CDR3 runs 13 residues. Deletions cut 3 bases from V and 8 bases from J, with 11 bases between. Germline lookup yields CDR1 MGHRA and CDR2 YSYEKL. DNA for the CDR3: TGCGCCAGCAGCCAGTGGGACGGGTATGAGCAGTTCTTC. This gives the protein CASSQWDGYEQFF.

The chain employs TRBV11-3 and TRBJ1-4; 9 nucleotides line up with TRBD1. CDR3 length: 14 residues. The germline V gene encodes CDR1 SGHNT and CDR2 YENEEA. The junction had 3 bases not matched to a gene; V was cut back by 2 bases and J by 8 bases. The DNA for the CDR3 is TGTGCCAGCAGCTTATGGGACAGGGCCGAAAAACTGTTTTTT. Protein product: CASSLWDRAEKLFF.

The CDR3 bases are TGTGCCAGCAGCTTAATTGGGGCGGTCCAAGAGACCCAGTACTTC. It is translated as CASSLIGAVQETQYF. V gene TRBV7-3 combines with J gene TRBJ2-5; a weak D match, TRBD1 (5 bases). Between the trimmed V and J ends, which lost 1 base and 1 base, there was a span of 10 bases. Germline V gene data show CDR1 as SGHTA and CDR2 as FQGTGA. The CDR3 has 15 amino acids.

This CDR3 reads CASSSPREWTGELFF. The CDR3 DNA reads TGTGCCAGCAGCTCCCCCAGGGAGTGGACCGGGGAGCTGTTTTTT. The chain is built from TRBV5-8 and TRBJ2-2; D assignment may be TRBD1 or TRBD2 (5 bases each). Germline V gene sequence: CDR1 SGHTS, CDR2 YDEGEE. The V gene lost 3 bases and the J gene lost 5 bases, with 14 bases spanning the gap. CDR3 length equals 15 residues.

The CDR3 spells CATREGGSYNEQFF. The CDR3 DNA reads TGTGCCACCCGGGAAGGGGGATCCTACAATGAGCAGTTCTTC. The chain joins TRBV28 to TRBJ2-1, with D tentatively TRBD1 (6 bases). CDR1 MDHEN and CDR2 SYDVKM come from the germline V gene. Trimming removed 10 bases at V and 1 base at J, with 14 bases between. The length of the CDR3 is 14 residues.

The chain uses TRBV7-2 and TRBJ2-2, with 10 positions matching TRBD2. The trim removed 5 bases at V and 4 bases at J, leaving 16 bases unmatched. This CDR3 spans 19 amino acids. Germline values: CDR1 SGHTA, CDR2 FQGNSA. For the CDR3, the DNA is TGTGCCAGCAGCCCCCTCTGGAAAGCGGGAGGGCCAGGCACCGGGGAGCTGTTTTTT. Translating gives CASSPLWKAGGPGTGELFF.